The 3 T cell receptor beta chains below all came from one sample that was sequenced in a study of T cell responses to AZD1222 COVID-19 vaccine (dated by TCRdb to about 2021). The time point label, as the study defines it: about 28 days (+/-7) after the second vaccine dose. Library creation used the immunoSEQ multiplex PCR assay. This is the immuneACCESS table as TCRdb keeps it, with only in-frame sequences that have V and J called. A part of the clones is gone; compared with another copy, unresolved V genes explain less than half, and the rest is unexplained. A total of approximately 150,000 clones appear in this sample, 92% of them only once. The top ten hold 0.9% to 1.2% of the sample. This specimen was peripheral blood, taken 28 days after the second AZD1222 dose. The receptors were sampled from an adult who received the AZD1222 COVID-19 vaccine.

The DNA of the CDR3 is TGTGCCAGCTCACCAAGGGGACAGGGGGCAAAGGACTATGGCTACACCTTC. This gives the protein CASSPRGQGAKDYGYTF. The chain links TRBV18 to TRBJ1-2, with 12 bases identical to TRBD1. The V segment lost 2 bases and the J segment 3 bases; nucleotides outside the gene matches: 7. This CDR3 comprises 17 residues. Germline loops: CDR1 KGHSH, CDR2 LQKENI.

The gene calls are TRBV27 and TRBJ2-2, with D possibly TRBD1 on 5 matching bases. Germline assignment: CDR1 MNHEY and CDR2 SMNVEV (reference sequence). Trimming pared 10 bases from V and 7 bases from J, leaving 22 bases between. The CDR3 is 15 residues long. As DNA, the CDR3 is TGTGCCACCCGACCAGGGTCGTATGGAGACGGGGAGCTGTTTTTT. Protein product: CATRPGSYGDGELFF.

This chain uses TRBV2 with TRBJ2-3; maybe TRBD2 (6 bases). Germline assignment: CDR1 SNHLY and CDR2 FYNNEI. The CDR3 consists of 14 residues. V lost 8 bases and J lost 2, with 14 bases in between. CDR3 sequence (DNA): TGTGCCAGCCGTACGGGACTTAACACAGATACGCAGTATTTT. Protein sequence: CASRTGLNTDTQYF.